These 20 T cell receptor beta chains came from one sample sequenced in a study of cytomegalovirus exposure and HLA in healthy donors. With 60 Vbeta and 13 Jbeta primers, the PCR was carried out. Assay used: immunoSEQ multiplex PCR; TCRdb lists only in-frame clones, some missing. The top ten clones hold around 7.7% of a sample with over 150,000 clones, 80% to 90% of them seen once. The sample taken for sequencing was PBMCs. Source of these receptors: a woman between 25 and 40 years old in good health and CMV-seropositive.

Comment on this clone: An end of the junction does not agree with germline; a read error may underlie this. This chain connects TRBV6-5 to TRBJ2-5; 10 bases match TRBD2. Germline V CDR1 and CDR2: MNHEY, SVGAGI. This CDR3 comprises 14 residues. CDR3 loop: CANSSGLAMETQYF. CDR3 DNA sequence: TGTGCCAACAGTTCGGGACTAGCGATGGAGACCCAGTACTTC.

The chain is built from TRBV5-1 and TRBJ1-3, with D perhaps TRBD1 (6 bases). CDR1 and CDR2 (germline): SGHRS, YFSETQ. This CDR3 region has 15 residues. V was pared by 4 bases and J by 4 bases, with 15 bases between. The CDR3 spells CASSLDRLAGNTIYF. CDR3 in DNA: TGCGCCAGCAGCCTTGACAGGCTAGCCGGAAACACCATATATTTT.

The CDR3 DNA sequence: TGTGCCATCAGTGAGTCGACAGGGGATGGCTACACCTTC. Translating it yields CAISESTGDGYTF. The rearrangement links TRBV10-3 to TRBJ1-2; 8 bases fit TRBD1. The ends lost 0 bases at V and 6 bases at J; junction bases unmatched: 0. The CDR3 runs 13 residues. Germline values: CDR1 ENHRY, CDR2 SYGVKD.

The V call is TRBV7-2, the J call TRBJ2-1, with a weak D call TRBD1 (6 bases). V was trimmed by 5 bases and J by 0 bases, leaving 11 bases between them. This CDR3 spans 15 amino acids. The V gene's germline CDR1 is SGHTA and CDR2 FQGNSA. CDR3 loop: CASSPGTTSYNEQFF. CDR3 bases: TGTGCCAGCAGCCCCGGGACAACCTCCTACAATGAGCAGTTCTTC.

The chain has TRBV7-9 and TRBJ1-2; D is unresolved. Trimming pared 1 base from V and 3 bases from J, leaving 6 bases between. The CDR3 totals 13 residues. Looked up from germline, CDR1 is SEHNR and CDR2 is FQNEAQ (reference sequence). As DNA, the CDR3 is TGTGCCAGCAGCTTAGGGAGAGACTATGGCTACACCTTC. It encodes CASSLGRDYGYTF.

The chain recombines TRBV5-1 with TRBJ2-5; TRBD2 matches 7 bases. Germline values: CDR1 SGHRS, CDR2 YFSETQ. V trimming: 2 bases; J trimming: 5 bases; junction bases outside the gene matches: 18. The CDR3 has 18 amino acids. The CDR3 DNA follows: TGCGCCAGCAGCTTCGGAACCCGCGGGACTACCCTCCGGGAGACCCAGTACTTC. Protein product: CASSFGTRGTTLRETQYF.

This rearrangement joins TRBV4-2 to TRBJ1-5; D is possibly TRBD1 (6 bases). Germline-derived CDR1 and CDR2 are LGHNA and YNFKEQ. CDR3 size: 16 residues. The V and J ends lost 3 bases and 6 bases respectively, with 18 bases between them. CDR3 in amino acids: CASSQRSGAGGQPQHF. The CDR3 coding sequence is TGTGCCAGCAGCCAGCGATCAGGGGCGGGGGGTCAGCCCCAGCATTTT.

The V gene is TRBV7-9, the J gene TRBJ1-5; D is possibly TRBD1 (5 bases). V was trimmed by 1 base and J by 5 bases, leaving 18 bases between them. CDR1 and CDR2 (germline): SEHNR, FQNEAQ (reference sequence). The CDR3 is made up of 17 amino acids. CDR3 sequence reads: CASSLGASGVRDQPQHF. CDR3 bases: TGTGCCAGCAGCTTAGGGGCCTCGGGGGTTAGGGATCAGCCCCAGCATTTT.

CDR3 amino acids: CAWSPGQGGNQPQHF. The CDR3 DNA reads as TGTGCCTGGAGCCCGGGACAGGGAGGCAATCAGCCCCAGCATTTT. The V gene is TRBV30, the J gene TRBJ1-5, with 9 positions matching TRBD1. V lost 3 bases and J lost 2; bases outside the gene matches: 5. This CDR3 comprises 15 residues. CDR1 and CDR2 (germline): GTSNPN, SVGIG (reference sequence).

The rearrangement uses TRBV5-5 and TRBJ1-1; D unresolved. Germline V gene data show CDR1 as SGHKS and CDR2 as YYEKEE (reference sequence). The CDR3 is 16 residues long. Between the trimmed V and J ends, which lost 4 bases and 1 base, there was a span of 17 bases. CDR3 sequence: CASSLGWAGGNTEAFF. The CDR3 region has the DNA TGTGCCAGCAGCCTAGGCTGGGCGGGTGGGAACACTGAAGCTTTCTTT.

This chain uses TRBV30 with TRBJ2-5; D remains ambiguous. The CDR3 has 13 amino acids. With 1 base removed from V and 5 bases from J, the gap between germline ends came to 11 bases. Germline CDR1 and CDR2: GTSNPN and SVGIG (reference sequence). The CDR3, as DNA: TGTGCCTGGAGTGCCGGAGTGGCGGAGACCCAGTACTTC. Its protein is CAWSAGVAETQYF. The full variable domain, with the rest looked up from reference TRBV30 and TRBJ2-5, is SQTIHQWPATLVQPVGSPLSLECTVEGTSNPNLYWYRQAAGRGLQLLFYSVGIGQISSEVPQNLSASRPQDRQFILSSKKLLLSDSGFYLCAWSAGVAETQYFGPGTRLLVL.

This sequence joins TRBV27 and TRBJ2-7; 9 bases agree with TRBD2. Per the germline V gene, CDR1 is MNHEY and CDR2 is SMNVEV (reference sequence). The CDR3 is 19 residues long. Trimming removed 3 bases from V and 6 bases from J; junction bases left unmatched: 21. The CDR3 region has the DNA TGTGCCAGCAGTTTTGCCCGATTAGCGGGGGACATACCGATAGGCGAGCAGTACTTC. This encodes CASSFARLAGDIPIGEQYF.

This chain links TRBV5-1 with TRBJ2-1; 7 bases agree with TRBD1. With 3 bases clipped from V and 4 bases from J, the junction kept 4 bases outside the gene matches. CDR3 length: 14 amino acids. The germline gives CDR1 SGHRS, CDR2 YFSETQ. CDR3 sequence: CASSSSGQYNEQFF. The CDR3 DNA is TGCGCCAGCAGCTCCTCGGGACAGTACAATGAGCAGTTCTTC.

The chain has TRBV11-2 and TRBJ2-6, with D perhaps matching TRBD2 (6 bases). V dropped 2 bases and J dropped 0 bases, with 8 bases sitting between them. CDR1 is SGHAT, CDR2 FQNNGV, per germline. The CDR3 has 16 amino acids. The CDR3 reads CASSLRETSGANVLTF. CDR3 nucleotide sequence: TGTGCCAGCAGCTTACGGGAGACCTCTGGGGCCAACGTCCTGACTTTC.

On this clone: Its ends do not fully match the called genes, so a read error is possible. The rearrangement joins TRBV7-9 to TRBJ1-2; D may be TRBD1 (6 bases). The germline gives CDR1 SEHNR, CDR2 FQNEAQ (reference sequence). This CDR3 is 16 amino acids long. The CDR3 sequence: CSSSVARGSANYGYTF. CDR3 nucleotides: TGTTCCAGCAGCGTCGCCAGGGGATCGGCTAACTATGGCTACACCTTC.

This chain links TRBV7-2 with TRBJ1-1, with 8 positions matching TRBD1. Trimming took 5 bases from V and 5 from J; bases not matched to a gene: 7. CDR1 and CDR2 (germline): SGHTA, FQGNSA. This CDR3 spans 14 amino acids. The CDR3 here is CASSADRVRTEAFF. In nucleotides, the CDR3 is TGTGCCAGCAGCGCGGACAGGGTTCGAACTGAAGCTTTCTTT.

The chain uses TRBV15 and TRBJ1-3, with 8 bases that match TRBD1. V was pared by 4 bases and J by 0 bases, with 14 bases of the junction left unmatched. The CDR3 runs to 19 residues. The germline gives CDR1 LNHNV, CDR2 YYDKDF (reference sequence). The DNA for the CDR3 is TGTGCCACCAGCAACCCGGACAGGGCAATGATATTCTCTGGAAACACCATATATTTT. Translating it yields CATSNPDRAMIFSGNTIYF.

The chain recombines TRBV28 with TRBJ2-2; TRBD1 might be the D (6 bases). Between the trimmed V and J ends, which lost 2 bases and 2 bases, there was a span of 15 bases. The germline CDR1 and CDR2 sequences are MDHEN and SYDVKM. The CDR3 contains 17 residues. CDR3 bases: TGTGCCAGCAGTTTAACGGCAGGGGTCCTAAACACCGGGGAGCTGTTTTTT. This sequence encodes CASSLTAGVLNTGELFF.

The rearrangement uses TRBV7-9 and TRBJ1-5; D not resolved. The CDR3 contains 15 residues. V was clipped by 2 bases and J by 3 bases, with 11 bases between them. Germline V CDR1 and CDR2: SEHNR, FQNEAQ (reference sequence). Here the CDR3 reads CASSLNGPVNQPQHF. Written as DNA, the CDR3 is TGTGCCAGCAGCTTAAATGGCCCAGTCAATCAGCCCCAGCATTTT.

The rearrangement joins TRBV6-5 to TRBJ1-1, with 8 bases fitting TRBD1. CDR3 length equals 14 residues. CDR1 and CDR2 (germline): MNHEY, SVGAGI. Trimming removed 5 bases from V and 2 bases from J; junction bases left unmatched: 4. CDR3 sequence reads: CASSPGGLNTEAFF. CDR3 DNA: TGTGCCAGCAGTCCAGGGGGCCTCAACACTGAAGCTTTCTTT.